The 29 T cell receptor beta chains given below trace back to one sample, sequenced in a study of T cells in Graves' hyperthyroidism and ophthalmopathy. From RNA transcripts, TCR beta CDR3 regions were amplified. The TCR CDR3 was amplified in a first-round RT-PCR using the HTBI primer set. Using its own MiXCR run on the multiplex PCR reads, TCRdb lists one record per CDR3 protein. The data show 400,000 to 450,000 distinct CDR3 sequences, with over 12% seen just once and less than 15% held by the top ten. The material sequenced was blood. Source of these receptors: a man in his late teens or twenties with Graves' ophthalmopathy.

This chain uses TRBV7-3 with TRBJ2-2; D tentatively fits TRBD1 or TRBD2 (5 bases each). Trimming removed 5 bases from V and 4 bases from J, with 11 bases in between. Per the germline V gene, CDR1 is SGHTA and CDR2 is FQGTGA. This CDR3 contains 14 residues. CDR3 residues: CASSPTGGTGELFF. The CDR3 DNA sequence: TGTGCCAGCAGCCCAACTGGGGGCACCGGGGAGCTGTTTTTT.

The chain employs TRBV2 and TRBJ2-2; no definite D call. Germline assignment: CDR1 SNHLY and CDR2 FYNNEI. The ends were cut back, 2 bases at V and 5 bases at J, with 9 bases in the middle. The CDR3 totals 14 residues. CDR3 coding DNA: TGTGCCAGCAGTGAATTTGGTAGGACCGGGGAGCTGTTTTTT. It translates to CASSEFGRTGELFF.

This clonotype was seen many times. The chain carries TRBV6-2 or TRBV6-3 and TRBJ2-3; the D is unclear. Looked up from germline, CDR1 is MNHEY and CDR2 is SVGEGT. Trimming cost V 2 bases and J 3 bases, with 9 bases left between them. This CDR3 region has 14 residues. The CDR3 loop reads CASSYPAGTDTQYF. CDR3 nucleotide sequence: TGTGCCAGCAGTTACCCGGCAGGTACAGATACGCAGTATTTT.

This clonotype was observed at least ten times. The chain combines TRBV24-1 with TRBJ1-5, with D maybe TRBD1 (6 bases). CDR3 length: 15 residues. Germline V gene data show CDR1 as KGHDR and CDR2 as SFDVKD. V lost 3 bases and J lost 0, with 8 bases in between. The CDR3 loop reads CATSDTGNSNQPQHF. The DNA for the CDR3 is TGTGCCACCAGTGATACAGGGAATAGCAATCAGCCCCAGCATTTT.

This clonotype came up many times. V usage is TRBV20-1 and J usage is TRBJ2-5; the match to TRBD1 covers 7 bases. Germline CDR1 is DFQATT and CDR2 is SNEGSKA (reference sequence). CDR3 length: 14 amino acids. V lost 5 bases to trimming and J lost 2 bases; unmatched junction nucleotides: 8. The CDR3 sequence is CSADRQGRQETQYF. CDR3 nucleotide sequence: TGCAGTGCTGACCGACAGGGTAGGCAAGAGACCCAGTACTTC.

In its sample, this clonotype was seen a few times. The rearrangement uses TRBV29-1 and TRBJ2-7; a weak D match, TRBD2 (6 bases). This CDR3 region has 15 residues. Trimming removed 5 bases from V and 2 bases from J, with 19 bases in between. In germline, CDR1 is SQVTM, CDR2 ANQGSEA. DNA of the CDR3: TGCAGCGTTCCCGGGGGAGCGGACACCGCCTACGAGCAGTACTTC. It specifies CSVPGGADTAYEQYF.

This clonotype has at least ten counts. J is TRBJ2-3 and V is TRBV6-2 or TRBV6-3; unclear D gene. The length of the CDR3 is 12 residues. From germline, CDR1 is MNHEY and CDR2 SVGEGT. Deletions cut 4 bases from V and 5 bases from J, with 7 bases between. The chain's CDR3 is CASSSLIDTQYF. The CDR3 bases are TGTGCCAGCAGTTCACTTATAGATACGCAGTATTTT.

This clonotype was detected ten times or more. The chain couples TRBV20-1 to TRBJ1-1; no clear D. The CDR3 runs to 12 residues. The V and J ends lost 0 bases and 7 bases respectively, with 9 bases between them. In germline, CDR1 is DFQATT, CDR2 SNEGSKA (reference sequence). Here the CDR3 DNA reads TGCAGTGCTAGAGAGGCCGAGGGTGAAGCTTTCTTT. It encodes CSAREAEGEAFF.

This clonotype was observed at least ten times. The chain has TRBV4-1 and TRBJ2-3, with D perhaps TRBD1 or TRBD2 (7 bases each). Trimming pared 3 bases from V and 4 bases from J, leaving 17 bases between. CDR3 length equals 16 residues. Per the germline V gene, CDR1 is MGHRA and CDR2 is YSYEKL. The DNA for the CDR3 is TGCGCCAGCAGCCATCCGACAGGGAGGGCCCCAGATACGCAGTATTTT. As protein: CASSHPTGRAPDTQYF.

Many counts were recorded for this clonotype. The CDR3, as DNA: TGTGCCAGCTCACCATCGTATGGCTACACCTTC. This gives the protein CASSPSYGYTF. The genes are TRBV18 and TRBJ1-2; D remains unclear. CDR1 and CDR2 from the germline V gene are KGHSH and LQKENI. With 2 bases removed from V and 5 bases from J, the gap between germline ends came to 3 bases. The CDR3 spans 11 residues.

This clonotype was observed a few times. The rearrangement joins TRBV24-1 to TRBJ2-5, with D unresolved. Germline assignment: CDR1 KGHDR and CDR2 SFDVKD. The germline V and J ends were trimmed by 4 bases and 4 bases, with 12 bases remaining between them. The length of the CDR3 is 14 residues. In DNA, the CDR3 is TGTGCCACCAGTGACGCCGGAGCCCGAGAGACCCAGTACTTC. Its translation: CATSDAGARETQYF.

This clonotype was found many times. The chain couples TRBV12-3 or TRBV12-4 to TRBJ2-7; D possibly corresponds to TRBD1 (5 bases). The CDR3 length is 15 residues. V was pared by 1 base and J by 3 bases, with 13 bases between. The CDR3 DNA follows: TGTGCCAGCAGTTTAGAGGACACTCACCACTACGAGCAGTACTTC. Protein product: CASSLEDTHHYEQYF.

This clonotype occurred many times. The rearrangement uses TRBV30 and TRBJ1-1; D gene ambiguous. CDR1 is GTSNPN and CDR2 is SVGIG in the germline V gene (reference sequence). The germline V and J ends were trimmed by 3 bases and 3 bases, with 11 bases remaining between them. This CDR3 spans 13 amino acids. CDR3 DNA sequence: TGTGCCTGGAGGGGCAGGCTAGACACTGAAGCTTTCTTT. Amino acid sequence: CAWRGRLDTEAFF. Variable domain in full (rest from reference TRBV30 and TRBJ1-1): SQTIHQWPATLVQPVGSPLSLECTVEGTSNPNLYWYRQAAGRGLQLLFYSVGIGQISSEVPQNLSASRPQDRQFILSSKKLLLSDSGFYLCAWRGRLDTEAFFGQGTRLTVV.

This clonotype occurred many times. The CDR3 bases are TGCGCCAGCAGCTCACAGGGGTACACTGAAGCTTTCTTT. Translating it yields CASSSQGYTEAFF. The gene calls are TRBV5-1 and TRBJ1-1, with 7 bases matching TRBD1. Germline assignment: CDR1 SGHRS and CDR2 YFSETQ. The CDR3 runs 13 residues. Germline trimming cut 3 bases from V and 3 bases from J; bases unmatched to any gene: 2.

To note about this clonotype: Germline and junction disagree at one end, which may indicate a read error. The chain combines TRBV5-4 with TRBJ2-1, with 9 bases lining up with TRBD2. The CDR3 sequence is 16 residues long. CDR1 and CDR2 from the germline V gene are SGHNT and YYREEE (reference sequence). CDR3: CASNLVGLARHDEQFF. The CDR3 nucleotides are TGTGCCAGCAACTTGGTGGGACTAGCAAGGCACGATGAGCAGTTCTTC.

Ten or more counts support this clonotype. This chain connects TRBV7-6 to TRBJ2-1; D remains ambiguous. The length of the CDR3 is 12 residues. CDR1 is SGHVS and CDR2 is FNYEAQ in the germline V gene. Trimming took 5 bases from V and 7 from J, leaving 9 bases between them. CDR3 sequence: CASSQTENEQFF. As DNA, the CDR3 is TGTGCCAGCAGCCAAACAGAAAATGAGCAGTTCTTC.

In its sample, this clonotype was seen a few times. The CDR3 region is CASSFGTGFGYTF. In DNA, the CDR3 is TGTGCCAGCAGTTTTGGCACTGGGTTTGGCTACACCTTC. V gene TRBV2 combines with J gene TRBJ1-2; D unclear. V lost 5 bases to trimming and J lost 7 bases, with 14 bases between them. Germline loops: CDR1 SNHLY, CDR2 FYNNEI. This CDR3 is built from 13 residues.

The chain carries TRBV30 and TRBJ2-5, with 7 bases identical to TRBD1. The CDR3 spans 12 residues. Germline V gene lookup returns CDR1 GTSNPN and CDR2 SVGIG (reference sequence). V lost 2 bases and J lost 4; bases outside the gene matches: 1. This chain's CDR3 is CAWSKGAETQYF. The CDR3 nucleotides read TGTGCCTGGAGTAAGGGGGCAGAGACCCAGTACTTC.

The CDR3 here is CASSRDGPLNEKLFF. CDR3 coding DNA: TGTGCCAGCAGCCGGGACGGACCTCTGAATGAAAAACTGTTTTTT. The chain couples TRBV6-2 or TRBV6-3 to TRBJ1-4; perhaps TRBD1 as D (5 bases). V lost 6 bases, J lost 5 bases, and 16 bases lay in between. The CDR3 is made up of 15 amino acids. Germline CDR1 reads MNHEY; CDR2 reads SVGEGT.

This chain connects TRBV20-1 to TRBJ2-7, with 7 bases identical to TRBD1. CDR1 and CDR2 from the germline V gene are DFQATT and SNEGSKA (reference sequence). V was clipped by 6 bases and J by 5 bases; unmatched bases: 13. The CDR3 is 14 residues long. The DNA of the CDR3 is TGCAGTGCCGTCCCGACGTTGGGGACAGACGAGCAGTACTTC. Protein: CSAVPTLGTDEQYF.

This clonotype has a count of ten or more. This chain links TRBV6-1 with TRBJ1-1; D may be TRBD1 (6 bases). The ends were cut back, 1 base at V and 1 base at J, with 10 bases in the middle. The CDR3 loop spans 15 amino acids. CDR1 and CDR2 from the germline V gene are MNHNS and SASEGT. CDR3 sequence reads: CASSEGAGANTEAFF. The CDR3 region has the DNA TGTGCCAGCAGTGAAGGCGCAGGGGCGAACACTGAAGCTTTCTTT.

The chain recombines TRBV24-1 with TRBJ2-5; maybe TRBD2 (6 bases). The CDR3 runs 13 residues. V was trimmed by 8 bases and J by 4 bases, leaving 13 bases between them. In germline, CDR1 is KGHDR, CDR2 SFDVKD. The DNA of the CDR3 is TGTGCCACCATCGGGACTCAGCCAGAGACCCAGTACTTC. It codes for CATIGTQPETQYF.

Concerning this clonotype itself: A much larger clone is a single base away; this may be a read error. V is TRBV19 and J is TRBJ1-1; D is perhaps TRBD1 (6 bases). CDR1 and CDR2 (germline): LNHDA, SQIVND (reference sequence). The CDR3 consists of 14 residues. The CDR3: CASSIGQMNTEALF. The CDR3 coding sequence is TGTGCCAGTAGTATCGGACAGATGAACACTGAAGCTCTCTTT.

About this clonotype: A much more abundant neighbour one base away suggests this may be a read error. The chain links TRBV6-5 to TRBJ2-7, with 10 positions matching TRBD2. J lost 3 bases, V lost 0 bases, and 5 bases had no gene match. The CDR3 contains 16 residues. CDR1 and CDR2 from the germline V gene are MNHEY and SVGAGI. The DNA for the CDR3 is TGTGCCAGCAGTTACTCTTGGCTAGCGGGGGACTACGAGCAGTACTTC. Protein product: CASSYSWLAGDYEQYF.

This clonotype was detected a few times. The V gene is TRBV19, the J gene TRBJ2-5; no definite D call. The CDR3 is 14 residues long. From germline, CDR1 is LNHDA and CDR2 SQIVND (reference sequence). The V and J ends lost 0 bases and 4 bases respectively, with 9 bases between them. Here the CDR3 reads CASSIEHSRETQYF. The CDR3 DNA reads TGTGCCAGTAGTATAGAACACTCTCGAGAGACCCAGTACTTC.

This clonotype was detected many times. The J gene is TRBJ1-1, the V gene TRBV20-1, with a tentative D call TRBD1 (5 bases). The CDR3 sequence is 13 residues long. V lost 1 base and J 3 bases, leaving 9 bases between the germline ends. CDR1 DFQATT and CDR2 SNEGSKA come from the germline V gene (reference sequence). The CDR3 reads CSARGRADTEAFF. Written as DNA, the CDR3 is TGCAGTGCTAGAGGCAGGGCTGACACTGAAGCTTTCTTT.

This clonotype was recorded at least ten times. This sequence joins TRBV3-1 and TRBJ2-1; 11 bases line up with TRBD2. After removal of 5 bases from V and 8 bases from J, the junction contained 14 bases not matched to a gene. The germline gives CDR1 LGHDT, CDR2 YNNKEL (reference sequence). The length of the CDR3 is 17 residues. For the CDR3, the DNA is TGTGCCAGCAGCACCTCGAGACTAGCGGGGTCTATCGATGAGCAGTTCTTC. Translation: CASSTSRLAGSIDEQFF.

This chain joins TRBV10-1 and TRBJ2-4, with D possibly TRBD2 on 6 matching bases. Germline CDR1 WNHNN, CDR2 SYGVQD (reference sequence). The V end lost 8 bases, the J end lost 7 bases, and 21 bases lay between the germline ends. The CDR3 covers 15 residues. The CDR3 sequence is CASSPGGTRINIQYF. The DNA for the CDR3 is TGCGCCAGCTCGCCTGGCGGGACCCGTATCAACATTCAGTACTTC.

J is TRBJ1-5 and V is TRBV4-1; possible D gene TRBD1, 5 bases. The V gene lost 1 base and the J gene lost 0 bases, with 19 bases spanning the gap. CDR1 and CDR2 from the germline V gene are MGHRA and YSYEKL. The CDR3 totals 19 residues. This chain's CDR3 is CASSQGSRFYRHSNQPQHF. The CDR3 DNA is TGCGCCAGCAGCCAAGGGAGTCGCTTCTACAGGCATAGCAATCAGCCCCAGCATTTT.